The clone carrying this T cell receptor (beta chain) was recorded once. Original methodology: Reference gene primer amplification in the assay estimated nucleated cell counts. The data were produced by immunoSEQ multiplex PCR, yet TCRdb's version contains in-frame clones alone and is incomplete. V and J calls and clone size are given by that table; D and trimming were obtained from the DNA. The sample has tens of thousands of clones; less than 95% are singletons. The sample is drawn from a study of blood T cell repertoires in COVID-19. Study in general: The United States, Italy and Spain supplied acute and convalescent COVID-19 samples. Sources were T cells, B-cell-depleted T cells, or PBMCs; the material itself was cDNA or gDNA.

V dropped 7 bases and J dropped 4 bases, with 16 bases sitting between them. Germline lookup yields CDR1 SQVTM and CDR2 ANQGSEA. The CDR3 length is 13 residues. The sequencing input was peripheral blood. The sequence derives from a man of 80 years or more with acute or convalescent COVID-19. The rearrangement joins TRBV29-1 to TRBJ1-1; maybe TRBD1 (6 bases). CDR3 amino acids: CSASTGWGTEAFF. The DNA for the CDR3 is TGCAGCGCTTCGACAGGTTGGGGCACTGAAGCTTTCTTT.